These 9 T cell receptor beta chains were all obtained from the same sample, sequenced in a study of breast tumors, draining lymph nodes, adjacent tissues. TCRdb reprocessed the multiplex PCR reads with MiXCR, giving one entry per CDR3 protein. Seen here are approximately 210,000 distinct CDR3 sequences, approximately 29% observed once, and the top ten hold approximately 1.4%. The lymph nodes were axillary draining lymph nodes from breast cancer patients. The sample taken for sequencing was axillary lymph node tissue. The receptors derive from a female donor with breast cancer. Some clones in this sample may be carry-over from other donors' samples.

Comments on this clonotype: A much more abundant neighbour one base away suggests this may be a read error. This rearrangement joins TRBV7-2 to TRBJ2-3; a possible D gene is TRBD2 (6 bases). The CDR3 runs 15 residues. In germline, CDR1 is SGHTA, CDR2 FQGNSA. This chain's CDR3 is CASSLAGVAVDTRYF. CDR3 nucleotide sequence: TGTGCCAGCAGCTTAGCGGGGGTAGCGGTCGATACGCGGTATTTT.

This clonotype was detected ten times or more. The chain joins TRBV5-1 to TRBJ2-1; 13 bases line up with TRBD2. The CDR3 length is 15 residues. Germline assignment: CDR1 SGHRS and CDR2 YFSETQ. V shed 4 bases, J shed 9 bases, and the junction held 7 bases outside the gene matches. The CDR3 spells CASSQTSGRESEQFF. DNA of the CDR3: TGCGCCAGCAGCCAAACTAGCGGGAGGGAGAGTGAGCAGTTCTTC.

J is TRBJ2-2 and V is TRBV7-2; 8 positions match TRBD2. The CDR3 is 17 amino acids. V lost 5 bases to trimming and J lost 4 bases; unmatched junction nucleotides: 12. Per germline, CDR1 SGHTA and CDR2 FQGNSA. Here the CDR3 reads CASSRRSSSGGTGELFF. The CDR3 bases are TGTGCCAGCAGCCGAAGGTCGAGCAGCGGGGGCACCGGGGAGCTGTTTTTT. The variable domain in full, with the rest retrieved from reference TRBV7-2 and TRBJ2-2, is GAGVSQSPSNKVTEKGKDVELRCDPISGHTALYWYRQSLGQGLEFLIYFQGNSAPDKSGLPSDRFSAERTGGSVSTLTIQRTQQEDSAVYLCASSRRSSSGGTGELFFGEGSRLTVL.

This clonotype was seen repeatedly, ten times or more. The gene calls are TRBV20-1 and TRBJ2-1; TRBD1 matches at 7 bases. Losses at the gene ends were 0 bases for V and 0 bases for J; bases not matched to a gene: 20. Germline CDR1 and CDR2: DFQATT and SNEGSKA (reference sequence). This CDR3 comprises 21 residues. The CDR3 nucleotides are TGCAGTGCTAGAGATCCGGCGACAGGGCGAATGGGATCGAGCTCCTACAATGAGCAGTTCTTC. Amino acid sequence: CSARDPATGRMGSSSYNEQFF.

Here the CDR3 reads CASSQGRGYGYTF. CDR3 DNA: TGCGCCAGCAGCCAGGGGCGGGGGTATGGCTACACCTTC. V and J are TRBV4-3 and TRBJ1-2; D may be TRBD1 (5 bases). V lost 3 bases and J lost 5, with 10 bases in between. Germline loops: CDR1 LGHNA, CDR2 YSLEER. The CDR3 sequence is 13 residues long.

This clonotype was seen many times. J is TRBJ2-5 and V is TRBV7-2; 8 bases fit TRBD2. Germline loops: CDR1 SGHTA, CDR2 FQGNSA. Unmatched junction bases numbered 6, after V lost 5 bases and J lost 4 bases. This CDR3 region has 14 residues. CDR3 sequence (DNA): TGTGCCAGCAGCCCCCGGGAGGGGCGAGAGACCCAGTACTTC. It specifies CASSPREGRETQYF. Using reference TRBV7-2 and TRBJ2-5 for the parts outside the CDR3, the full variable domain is GAGVSQSPSNKVTEKGKDVELRCDPISGHTALYWYRQSLGQGLEFLIYFQGNSAPDKSGLPSDRFSAERTGGSVSTLTIQRTQQEDSAVYLCASSPREGRETQYFGPGTRLLVL.

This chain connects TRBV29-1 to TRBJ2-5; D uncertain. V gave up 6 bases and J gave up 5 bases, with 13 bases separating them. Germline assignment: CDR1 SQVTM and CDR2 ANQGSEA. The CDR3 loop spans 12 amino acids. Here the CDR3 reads CSVVLSGETQYF. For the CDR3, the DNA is TGCAGCGTCGTCCTCTCTGGGGAGACCCAGTACTTC.

The CDR3, as DNA: TGCAGCTTAGTGGGCAGCGGGAGCCGGGATGAGCAGTTCTTC. Encoded protein: CSLVGSGSRDEQFF. The rearrangement joins TRBV29-1 to TRBJ2-1; 8 positions agree with TRBD2. Germline CDR1 SQVTM, CDR2 ANQGSEA. This CDR3 has 14 residues. J gave up 8 bases and V 8 bases, and 14 bases lay outside the gene matches.

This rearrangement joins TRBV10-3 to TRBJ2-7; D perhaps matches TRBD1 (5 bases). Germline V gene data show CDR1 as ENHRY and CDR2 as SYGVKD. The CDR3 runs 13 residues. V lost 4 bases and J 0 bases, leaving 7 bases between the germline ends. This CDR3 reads CAISGTSSYEQYF. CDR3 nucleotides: TGTGCCATCAGTGGGACAAGCTCCTACGAGCAGTACTTC.